The 2 T cell receptor beta chains in this list originate from one sample, sequenced in a study of blood T cell repertoires in COVID-19. Produced via immunoSEQ multiplex PCR; TCRdb's table is partial and in-frame only. The sample includes fewer than 70,000 clones, roughly nine tenths of them seen just once. Sequencing was performed on peripheral blood. These receptors were collected from a woman aged 70-85 years with active COVID-19.

The chain employs TRBV10-3 and TRBJ1-1; 7 positions agree with TRBD1. In germline, CDR1 is ENHRY, CDR2 SYGVKD. This CDR3 is built from 13 residues. The J segment lost 1 base and the V segment lost 6 bases, leaving 2 bases of the junction unmatched. CDR3 in DNA: TGTGCCATCAGCGGGACAGCGAACACTGAAGCTTTCTTT. Encoded protein: CAISGTANTEAFF.

This rearrangement joins TRBV2 to TRBJ2-7, with 9 nucleotides matching TRBD2. The CDR3 spans 18 residues. V lost 7 bases, J lost 4 bases, and 20 bases stayed unmatched. Germline CDR1 is SNHLY and CDR2 is FYNNEI. The CDR3 spells CASNGQGGSGSRLYEQYF. In DNA form, the CDR3 reads TGTGCCAGCAACGGTCAGGGCGGTAGCGGGAGTAGATTGTACGAGCAGTACTTC.